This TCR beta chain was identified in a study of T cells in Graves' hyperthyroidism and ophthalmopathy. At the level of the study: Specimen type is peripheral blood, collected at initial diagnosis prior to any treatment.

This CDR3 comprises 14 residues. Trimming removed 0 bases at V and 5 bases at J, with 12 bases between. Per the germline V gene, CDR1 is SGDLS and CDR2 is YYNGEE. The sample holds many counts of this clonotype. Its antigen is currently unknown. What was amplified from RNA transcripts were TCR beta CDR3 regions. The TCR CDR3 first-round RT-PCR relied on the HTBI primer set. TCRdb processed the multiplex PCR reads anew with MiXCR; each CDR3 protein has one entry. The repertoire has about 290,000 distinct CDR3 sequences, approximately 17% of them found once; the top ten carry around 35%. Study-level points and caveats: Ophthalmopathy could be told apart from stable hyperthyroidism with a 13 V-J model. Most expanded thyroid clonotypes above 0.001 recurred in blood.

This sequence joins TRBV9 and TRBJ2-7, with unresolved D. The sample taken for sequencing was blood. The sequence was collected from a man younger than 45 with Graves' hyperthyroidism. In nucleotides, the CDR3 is TGTGCCAGCAGCGTAGGAAGCAGGACCCACGAGCAGTACTTC. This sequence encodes CASSVGSRTHEQYF.